This is a list of T cell receptor beta chains from one sample in a study of cytomegalovirus exposure and HLA in healthy donors. The table came from immunoSEQ multiplex PCR; TCRdb's copy has only in-frame clones and leaves some out. The sample lists about 190,000 clones, around 87% seen once, with about 1.1% in the top ten. The sample taken for sequencing was PBMCs. The receptors shown here come from a boy aged 2-9 years in good health and CMV-seronegative. Both conserved end residues are part of each CDR3. The D gene is left open where the match is weak. Not all rows give a size; the values are once, few, many and, for expanded clones, a class.

d_call: NA
clone_size: NA
v_call: TRBV30
cdr3_aa: CALGAGVAYGYTF

d_call: TRBD2
clone_size: NA
v_call: TRBV5-1
cdr3_aa: CASSPGLELSEQYF

d_call: NA
clone_size: once
v_call: TRBV30
cdr3_aa: CAWSGGLSRSPLHF

d_call: TRBD1
clone_size: NA
v_call: TRBV28
cdr3_aa: CASRDRGGPGNTIYF

d_call: TRBD1
clone_size: NA
v_call: TRBV29-1
cdr3_aa: CSAGAGGAFF

d_call: NA
clone_size: NA
v_call: TRBV30
cdr3_aa: CAWSRSVTNYGYTF

d_call: TRBD2
clone_size: NA
v_call: TRBV27
cdr3_aa: CASTVGGGADTQYF

d_call: NA
clone_size: NA
v_call: TRBV28
cdr3_aa: CASSFSLRVGELFF

d_call: NA
clone_size: NA
v_call: TRBV9
cdr3_aa: CASSVEEGGIADTQYF

d_call: NA
clone_size: NA
v_call: TRBV2
cdr3_aa: CASSLRIYTDTQYF

d_call: TRBD1
clone_size: NA
v_call: TRBV5-8
cdr3_aa: CASSLEGQGPLGYTF

d_call: NA
clone_size: NA
v_call: TRBV5-1
cdr3_aa: CASSLLTDRYNEQFF

d_call: TRBD2
clone_size: NA
v_call: TRBV28
cdr3_aa: CASRSGGGGYYEQYF

d_call: NA
clone_size: NA
v_call: TRBV28
cdr3_aa: CASSPGGQQAFF

d_call: NA
clone_size: NA
v_call: TRBV4-1
cdr3_aa: CASSQDRLTGRGYGYTF

d_call: TRBD2
clone_size: NA
v_call: TRBV6-1
cdr3_aa: CASRTTSGGPYEQYF

d_call: TRBD2
clone_size: NA
v_call: TRBV18
cdr3_aa: CASGLAGGRNEQFF

d_call: TRBD1
clone_size: NA
v_call: TRBV6-6
cdr3_aa: CASSVRQGALSYEQYF

d_call: NA
clone_size: NA
v_call: TRBV5-6
cdr3_aa: CASSLFDRSSYEQYF

d_call: TRBD1
clone_size: NA
v_call: TRBV28
cdr3_aa: CASMGDRSNEKLFF

d_call: NA
clone_size: NA
v_call: TRBV7-2
cdr3_aa: CASSPRASARAQYF

d_call: TRBD1
clone_size: NA
v_call: TRBV7-6
cdr3_aa: CASSSYPGQGGTDTQYF

d_call: NA
clone_size: NA
v_call: TRBV7-3
cdr3_aa: CASSLIGSSYNEQFF

d_call: TRBD1
clone_size: NA
v_call: TRBV6-1
cdr3_aa: CASTDRVKGTEAFF